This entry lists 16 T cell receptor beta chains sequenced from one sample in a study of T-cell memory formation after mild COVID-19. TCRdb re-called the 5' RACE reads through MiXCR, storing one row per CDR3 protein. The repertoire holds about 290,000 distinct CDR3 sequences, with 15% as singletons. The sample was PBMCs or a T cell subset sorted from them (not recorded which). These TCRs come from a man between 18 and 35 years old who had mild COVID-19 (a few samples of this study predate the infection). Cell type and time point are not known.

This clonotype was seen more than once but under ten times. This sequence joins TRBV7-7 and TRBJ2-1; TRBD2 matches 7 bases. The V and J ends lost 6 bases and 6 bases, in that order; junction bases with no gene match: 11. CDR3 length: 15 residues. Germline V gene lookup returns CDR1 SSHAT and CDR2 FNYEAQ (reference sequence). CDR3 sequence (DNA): TGTGCCAGCAGGCCGCCCGGGGGGAGGCCCAATGAGCAGTTCTTC. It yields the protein CASRPPGGRPNEQFF.

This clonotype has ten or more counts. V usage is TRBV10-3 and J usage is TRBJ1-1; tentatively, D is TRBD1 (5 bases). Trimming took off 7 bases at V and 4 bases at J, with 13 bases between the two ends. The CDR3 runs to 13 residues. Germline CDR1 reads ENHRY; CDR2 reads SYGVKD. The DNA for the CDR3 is TGTGCCATCACACAACAGGAGGGCACTGAAGCTTTCTTT. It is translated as CAITQQEGTEAFF.

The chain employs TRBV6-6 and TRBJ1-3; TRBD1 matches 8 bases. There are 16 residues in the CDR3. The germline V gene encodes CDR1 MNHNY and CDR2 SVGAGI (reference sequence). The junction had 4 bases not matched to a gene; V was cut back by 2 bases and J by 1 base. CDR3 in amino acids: CASSYTRTGSGNTIYF. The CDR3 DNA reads TGTGCCAGCAGTTACACCAGGACAGGGTCTGGAAACACCATATATTTT.

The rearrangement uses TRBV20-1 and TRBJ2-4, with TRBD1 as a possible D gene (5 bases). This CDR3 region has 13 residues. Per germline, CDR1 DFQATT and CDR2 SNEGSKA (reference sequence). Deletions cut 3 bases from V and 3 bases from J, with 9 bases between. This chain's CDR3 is CSASGQGKNIQYF. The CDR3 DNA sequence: TGCAGTGCTAGTGGTCAGGGCAAAAACATTCAGTACTTC.

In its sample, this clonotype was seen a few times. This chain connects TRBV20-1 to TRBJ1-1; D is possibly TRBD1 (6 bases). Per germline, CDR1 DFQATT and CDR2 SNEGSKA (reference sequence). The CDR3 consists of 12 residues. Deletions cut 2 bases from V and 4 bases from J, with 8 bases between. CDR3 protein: CSARQGSTEAFF. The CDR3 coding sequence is TGCAGTGCTAGACAGGGGAGCACTGAAGCTTTCTTT.

This CDR3 is CASSLTQNYGYTF. CDR3 DNA: TGTGCCAGCAGTTTAACACAGAACTATGGCTACACCTTC. This sequence joins TRBV28 and TRBJ1-2; D remains unclear. This CDR3 has 13 residues. V lost 2 bases, J lost 2 bases, and 6 bases lay in between. Germline CDR1 reads MDHEN; CDR2 reads SYDVKM.

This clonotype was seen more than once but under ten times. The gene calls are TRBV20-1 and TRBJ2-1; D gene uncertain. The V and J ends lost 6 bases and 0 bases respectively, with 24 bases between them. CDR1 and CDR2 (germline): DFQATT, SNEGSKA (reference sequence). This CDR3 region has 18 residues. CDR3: CSALPHGGRASSYNEQFF. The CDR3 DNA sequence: TGCAGTGCCCTCCCTCACGGTGGCAGAGCTTCCTCCTACAATGAGCAGTTCTTC.

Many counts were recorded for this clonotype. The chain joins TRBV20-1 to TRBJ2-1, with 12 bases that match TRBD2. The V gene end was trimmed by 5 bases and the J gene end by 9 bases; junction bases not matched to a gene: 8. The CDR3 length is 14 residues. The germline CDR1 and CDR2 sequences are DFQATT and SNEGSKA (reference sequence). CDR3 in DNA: TGCAGTGCTGACGCTAGCGGGGGGGCGTCTGAGCAGTTCTTC. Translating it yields CSADASGGASEQFF.

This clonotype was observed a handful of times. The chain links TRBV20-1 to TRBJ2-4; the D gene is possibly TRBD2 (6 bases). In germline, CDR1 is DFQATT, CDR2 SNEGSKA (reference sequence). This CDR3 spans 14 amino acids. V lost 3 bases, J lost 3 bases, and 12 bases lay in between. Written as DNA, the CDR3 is TGCAGTGCTAGGTCTAGCGAGATCAAAAACATTCAGTACTTC. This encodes CSARSSEIKNIQYF.

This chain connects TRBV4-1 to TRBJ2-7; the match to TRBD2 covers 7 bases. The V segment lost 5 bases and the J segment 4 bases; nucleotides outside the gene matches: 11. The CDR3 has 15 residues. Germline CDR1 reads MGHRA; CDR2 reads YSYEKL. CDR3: CASSFIWEGRYEQYF. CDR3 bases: TGCGCCAGCAGCTTCATTTGGGAGGGAAGGTACGAGCAGTACTTC.

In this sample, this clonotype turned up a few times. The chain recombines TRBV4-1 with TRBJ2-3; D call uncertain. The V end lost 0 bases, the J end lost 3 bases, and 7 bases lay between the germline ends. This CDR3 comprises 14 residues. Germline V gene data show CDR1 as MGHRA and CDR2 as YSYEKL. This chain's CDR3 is CASSQDAATDTQYF. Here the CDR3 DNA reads TGCGCCAGCAGCCAAGATGCCGCGACAGATACGCAGTATTTT.

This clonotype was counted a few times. The CDR3: CASSESRQGRTGELFF. The CDR3 DNA reads as TGTGCCAGCAGTGAATCGAGACAGGGTCGCACCGGGGAGCTGTTTTTT. V usage is TRBV2 and J usage is TRBJ2-2, with 7 positions matching TRBD1. This CDR3 contains 16 residues. Germline trimming cut 2 bases from V and 4 bases from J; bases unmatched to any gene: 7. The V gene's germline CDR1 is SNHLY and CDR2 FYNNEI.

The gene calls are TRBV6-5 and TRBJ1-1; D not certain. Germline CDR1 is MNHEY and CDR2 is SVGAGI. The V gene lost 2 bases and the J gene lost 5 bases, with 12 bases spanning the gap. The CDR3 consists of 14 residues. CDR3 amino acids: CASSYRSRRTEAFF. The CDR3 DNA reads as TGTGCCAGCAGTTACAGGAGTCGACGGACTGAAGCTTTCTTT.

The CDR3: CASSQVASGQGVSPLHF. Written as DNA, the CDR3 is TGCGCCAGCAGCCAAGTTGCATCGGGACAGGGGGTTTCACCCCTCCACTTT. V usage is TRBV4-1 and J usage is TRBJ1-6; 11 nucleotides match TRBD1. This CDR3 has 17 residues. V dropped 1 base and J dropped 9; count of bases not matched to a gene: 8. The V gene's germline CDR1 is MGHRA and CDR2 YSYEKL.

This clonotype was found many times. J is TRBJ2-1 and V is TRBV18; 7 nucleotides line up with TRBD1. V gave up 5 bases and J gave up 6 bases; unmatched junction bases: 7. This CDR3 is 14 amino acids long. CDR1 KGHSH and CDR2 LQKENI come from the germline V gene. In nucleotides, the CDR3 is TGTGCCAGCTCAGGGGACAGACAGGCCAATGAGCAGTTCTTC. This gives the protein CASSGDRQANEQFF.

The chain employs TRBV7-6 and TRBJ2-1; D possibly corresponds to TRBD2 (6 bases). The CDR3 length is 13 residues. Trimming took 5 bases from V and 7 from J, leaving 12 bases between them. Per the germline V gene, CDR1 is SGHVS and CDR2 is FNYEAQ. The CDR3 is CASSAGTFNEQFF. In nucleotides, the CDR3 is TGTGCCAGCAGCGCAGGGACTTTTAATGAGCAGTTCTTC.